Shown below are 4 T cell receptor beta chains from a single sample sequenced in a study of blood T cell repertoires in COVID-19. Clones were read by immunoSEQ multiplex PCR, and TCRdb kept only the in-frame ones, dropping some. Of 200,000 to 250,000 clones in the sample, about nine tenths were seen once. Sequences were obtained from peripheral blood. All receptors derive from a woman aged 40 to 55 with acute or convalescent COVID-19.

The rearrangement links TRBV9 to TRBJ1-1; D might be TRBD1 (5 bases). The V gene lost 0 bases and the J gene lost 1 base, with 16 bases spanning the gap. Germline-derived CDR1 and CDR2 are SGDLS and YYNGEE. The CDR3 extends over 17 amino acids. The CDR3 DNA reads TGTGCCAGCAGCGTAGAGCTGACAGCGGGGGAGAACACTGAAGCTTTCTTT. This sequence encodes CASSVELTAGENTEAFF.

This chain's CDR3 is CASSPRGARGLEETQYF. CDR3 nucleotides: TGCGCCAGCAGTCCAAGAGGAGCTAGGGGGCTGGAGGAGACCCAGTACTTC. V gene TRBV4-1 combines with J gene TRBJ2-5; TRBD1 aligns across 7 bases. Germline V lookup: CDR1 MGHRA, CDR2 YSYEKL. V trimming: 6 bases; J trimming: 5 bases; junction bases outside the gene matches: 18. This CDR3 is 17 amino acids long.

The chain carries TRBV4-1 and TRBJ1-4; D is perhaps TRBD1 (5 bases). There are 14 residues in the CDR3. Germline V lookup: CDR1 MGHRA, CDR2 YSYEKL. V lost 1 base to trimming and J lost 12 bases, with 15 bases between them. As DNA, the CDR3 is TGCGCCAGCAGCCAAGTTAATGACAGACCCCAACTGTTTTTT. It encodes CASSQVNDRPQLFF.

This clone came up many times. The gene calls are TRBV5-1 and TRBJ1-1; D is uncertain. The V end was cut by 0 bases, the J end by 4 bases, with 10 bases between. CDR3 length equals 14 residues. Germline CDR1 and CDR2: SGHRS and YFSETQ. The CDR3 DNA reads as TGCGCCAGCAGCTTGGACGGCGGAGGCACTGAAGCTTTCTTT. It yields the protein CASSLDGGGTEAFF.